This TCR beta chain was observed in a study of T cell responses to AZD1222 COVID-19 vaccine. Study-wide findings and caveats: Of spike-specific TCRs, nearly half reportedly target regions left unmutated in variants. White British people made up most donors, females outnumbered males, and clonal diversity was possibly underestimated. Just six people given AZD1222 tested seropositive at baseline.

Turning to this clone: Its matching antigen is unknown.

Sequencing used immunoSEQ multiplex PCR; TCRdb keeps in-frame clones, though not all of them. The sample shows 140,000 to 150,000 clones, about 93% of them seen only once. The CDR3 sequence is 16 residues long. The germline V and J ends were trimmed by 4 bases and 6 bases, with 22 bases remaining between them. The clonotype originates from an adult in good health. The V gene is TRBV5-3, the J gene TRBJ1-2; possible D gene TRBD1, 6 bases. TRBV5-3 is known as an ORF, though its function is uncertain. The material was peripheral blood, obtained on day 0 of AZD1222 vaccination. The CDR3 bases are TGTGCCAGAAGCGTAAAACAGGGTCAAGTTTCACATGGCTACACCTTC. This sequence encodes CARSVKQGQVSHGYTF.